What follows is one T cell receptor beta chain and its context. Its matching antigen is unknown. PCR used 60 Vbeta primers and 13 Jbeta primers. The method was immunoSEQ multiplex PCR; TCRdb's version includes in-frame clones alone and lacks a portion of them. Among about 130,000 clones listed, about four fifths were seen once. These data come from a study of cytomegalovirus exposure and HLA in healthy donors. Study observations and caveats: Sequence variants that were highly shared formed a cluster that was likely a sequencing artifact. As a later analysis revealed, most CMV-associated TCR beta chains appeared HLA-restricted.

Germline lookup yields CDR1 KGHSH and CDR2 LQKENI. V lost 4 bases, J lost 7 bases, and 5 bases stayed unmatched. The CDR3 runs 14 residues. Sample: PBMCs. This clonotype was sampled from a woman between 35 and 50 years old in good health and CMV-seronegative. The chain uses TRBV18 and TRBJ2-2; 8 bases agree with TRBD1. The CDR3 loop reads CASSQGQGSGELFF. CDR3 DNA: TGTGCCAGCTCACAAGGACAGGGAAGCGGGGAGCTGTTTTTT.